This entry features one T cell receptor beta chain sequence. The target antigen is unknown. There were TCR beta CDR3 regions amplified from RNA transcripts. Using the HTBI primer set, a first-round RT-PCR was run on the TCR CDR3. TCRdb independently ran MiXCR on the multiplex PCR reads; one entry per CDR3 protein. The profile shows over 350,000 distinct CDR3 sequences, around an eighth of them singletons. CDR3 size: 13 residues. V shed 3 bases and J shed 5 bases, with 11 bases lying between them. CDR1 LGHDT and CDR2 YNNKEL come from the germline V gene (reference sequence). This sample was taken from a study of T cells in Graves' hyperthyroidism and ophthalmopathy. General observations from the study: Ophthalmopathy prediction by the model preceded onset by a median about 6 months.

Patients were excluded for uncontrolled infection, other autoimmune disease, pregnancy or lactation. The J gene is TRBJ2-7, the V gene TRBV3-1, with D perhaps TRBD1 or TRBD2 (5 bases each). The receptor's source is a man over 45 with Graves' ophthalmopathy. The specimen sequenced was blood. The CDR3 DNA reads TGTGCCAGCAGCCATGGGGGTTTGGACGAGCAGTACTTC. Encoded protein: CASSHGGLDEQYF.